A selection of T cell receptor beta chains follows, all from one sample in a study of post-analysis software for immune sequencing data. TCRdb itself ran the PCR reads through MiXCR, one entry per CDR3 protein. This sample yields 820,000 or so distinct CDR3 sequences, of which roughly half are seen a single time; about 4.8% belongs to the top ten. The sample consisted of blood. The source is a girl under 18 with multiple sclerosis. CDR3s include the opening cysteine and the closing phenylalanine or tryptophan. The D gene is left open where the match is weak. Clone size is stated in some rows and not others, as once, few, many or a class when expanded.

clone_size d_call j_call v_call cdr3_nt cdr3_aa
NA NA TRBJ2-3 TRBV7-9 TGTGCCAGCAGACCCCCGGGGGAGGATACGCAGTATTTT CASRPPGEDTQYF
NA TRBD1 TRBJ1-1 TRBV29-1 TGCAGCATAGAACAGGGGGCAGGGACTGAAGCTTTCTTT CSIEQGAGTEAFF
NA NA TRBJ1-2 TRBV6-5 TGTGCCAGCAGACAGGGCAATCTTGGCTATGGCTACACCTTC CASRQGNLGYGYTF
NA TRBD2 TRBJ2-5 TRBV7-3 TGTGCCAGCACTAGCGGGGGGGGGCCCCAGTACTTC CASTSGGGPQYF
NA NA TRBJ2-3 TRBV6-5 TGTGCCAGCAGCTCAACCGGGACCCTTCTCACAGATACGCAGTATTTT CASSSTGTLLTDTQYF
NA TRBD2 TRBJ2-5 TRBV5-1 TGCGCCAGCAGCTCCCAAGCGGGAGAGGGCCGGAATGAGCAGTACTTC CASSSQAGEGRNEQYF
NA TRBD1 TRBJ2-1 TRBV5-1 TGCGCCAGCAGCTCTGGACAGGACTCCTACAATGAGCAGTTCTTC CASSSGQDSYNEQFF
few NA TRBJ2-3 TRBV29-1 TGCAGCCCTCGGGACCTGAGCACAGATACGCAGTATTTT CSPRDLSTDTQYF
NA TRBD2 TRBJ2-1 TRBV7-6 TGTGCCAGCAGCCCGAGGACTAGCGGGAGGGCCACCAATGAGCAGTTCTTC CASSPRTSGRATNEQFF
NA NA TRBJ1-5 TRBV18 TGTGCCAGCTCACCCCTAGGGGCTAGCAATCAGCCCCAGCATTTT CASSPLGASNQPQHF
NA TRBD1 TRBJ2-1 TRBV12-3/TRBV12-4 TGTGCCAGCAACCCGACAGGGGTGGATGAGCAGTTCTTC CASNPTGVDEQFF
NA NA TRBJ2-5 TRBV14 TGTGCCAGCAGCCCCATGGTTATTAAAGAGACCCAGTACTTC CASSPMVIKETQYF
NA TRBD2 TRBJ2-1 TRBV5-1 TGCGCCAGCAGCCTAGCGGGGGACCCCTACAATGAGCAGTTCTTC CASSLAGDPYNEQFF
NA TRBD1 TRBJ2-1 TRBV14 TGTGCCAGCAGCCACGGACAGGGTAGCTCCTACAATGAGCAGTTCTTC CASSHGQGSSYNEQFF
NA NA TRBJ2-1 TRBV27 TGTGCCAGCAGTTCCCGTCGTGGGGTGGGGACCTACAATGAGCAGTTCTTC CASSSRRGVGTYNEQFF
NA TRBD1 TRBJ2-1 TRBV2 TGTGCCACCCGGGACAGGGTTTACAATGAGCAGTTCTTC CATRDRVYNEQFF
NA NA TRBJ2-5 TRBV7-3 TGTGCCAGCAGCTTCCGAGCGACAGAACAAGAGACCCAGTACTTC CASSFRATEQETQYF
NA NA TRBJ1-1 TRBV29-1 TGCAGCGCCAAGCGGGGGATGAACACTGAAGCTTTCTTT CSAKRGMNTEAFF
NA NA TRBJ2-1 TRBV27 TGTGCCAGCAGTTTATCAGGGACGCCGACGCAGTTCTTC CASSLSGTPTQFF